The present entry profiles one T cell receptor (beta chain) with its context. With a J-beta primer mix and a sample-barcoded 5' primer, a second PCR ran about 6 to 11 cycles. TCRdb reprocessed the 5' RACE reads via MiXCR and lists one record per CDR3 protein. The table has around 1.5 million distinct CDR3 sequences, approximately 63% seen once. CDR3 length: 15 amino acids. Germline V gene lookup returns CDR1 SGHRS and CDR2 YFSETQ. The sample is drawn from a study of blood T cells in healthy people across ages. This clonotype was sampled from a man between 18 and 29 years old in good health. Sequencing was performed on blood. The J gene is TRBJ2-5, the V gene TRBV5-1; D is possibly TRBD2 (6 bases). The DNA end is a closer match to TRBJ2-7, so the J assignment may be wrong. CDR3 loop: CASSPWQGGGYEQYF. DNA of the CDR3: TGCGCCAGCAGCCCTTGGCAGGGAGGCGGATACGAGCAGTACTTC.